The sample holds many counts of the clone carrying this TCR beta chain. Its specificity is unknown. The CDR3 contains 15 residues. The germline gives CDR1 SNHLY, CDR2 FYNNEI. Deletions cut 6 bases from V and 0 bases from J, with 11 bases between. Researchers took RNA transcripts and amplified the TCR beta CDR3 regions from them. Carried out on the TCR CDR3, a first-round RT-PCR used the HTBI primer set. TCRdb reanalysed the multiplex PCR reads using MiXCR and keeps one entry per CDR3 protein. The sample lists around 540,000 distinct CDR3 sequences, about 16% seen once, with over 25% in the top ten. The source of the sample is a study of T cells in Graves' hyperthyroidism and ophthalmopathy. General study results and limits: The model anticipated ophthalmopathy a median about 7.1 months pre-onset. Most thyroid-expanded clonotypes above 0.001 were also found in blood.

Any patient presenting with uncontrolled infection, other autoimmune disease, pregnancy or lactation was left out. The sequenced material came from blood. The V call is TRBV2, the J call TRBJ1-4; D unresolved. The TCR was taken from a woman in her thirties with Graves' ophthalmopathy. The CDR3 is CASSEHGATNEKLFF. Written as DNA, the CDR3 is TGTGCCAGCAGCGAACATGGAGCAACTAATGAAAAACTGTTTTTT.